The 19 T cell receptor beta chains reported below all come from one sample, sequenced in a study of CD8+CD57+ T cells in acquired aplastic anemia. Genomic DNA, the template, was used for profiling of the TCR beta VDJ and CDR3. TCRdb redid the calling of the reads with MiXCR, one entry per CDR3 protein. The sample contains under 200,000 distinct CDR3 sequences, just under 50% of which appear only once. The patients chosen for sequencing had shown expansion of CD8+CD57+ cells (detected by flow cytometry). The sequencing sample was made of sorted CD4+, CD8+, or CD8+CD57+ T cells (not recorded which) from PBMCs. These receptors all stem from a human donor with aplastic anemia.

This clonotype was seen a few times. The gene calls are TRBV11-2 and TRBJ2-3; TRBD2 matches at 8 bases. This CDR3 comprises 15 residues. Germline CDR1 reads SGHAT; CDR2 reads FQNNGV. J lost 1 base, V lost 5 bases, and 5 bases had no gene match. CDR3 bases: TGTGCCAGCAGCCACGATAGCGGGGGCACAGATACGCAGTATTTT. Its translation is CASSHDSGGTDTQYF.

The chain is built from TRBV20-1 and TRBJ1-1; 7 bases line up with TRBD1. Germline V CDR1 and CDR2: DFQATT, SNEGSKA (reference sequence). J gave up 4 bases and V 6 bases, and 5 bases lay outside the gene matches. CDR3 length equals 12 residues. Written as DNA, the CDR3 is TGCAGTGCCCTTCGGACAGGCACTGAAGCTTTCTTT. Translated, it gives CSALRTGTEAFF.

This chain uses TRBV20-1 with TRBJ1-1, with 8 bases matching TRBD1. The CDR3 runs to 14 residues. V was pared by 3 bases and J by 4 bases, with 7 bases of the junction left unmatched. Germline CDR1 and CDR2: DFQATT and SNEGSKA (reference sequence). The CDR3 DNA reads as TGCAGTGCTAGTTCCGGGACAGGCCTCACTGAAGCTTTCTTT. This sequence encodes CSASSGTGLTEAFF.

This clonotype was seen repeatedly, ten times or more. The rearrangement links TRBV20-1 to TRBJ2-2; 9 bases fit TRBD2. The CDR3 loop spans 19 amino acids. Germline CDR1 DFQATT, CDR2 SNEGSKA (reference sequence). V was clipped by 2 bases and J by 1 base; unmatched bases: 14. The CDR3 reads CSARPLRTSAYLNTGELFF. In nucleotides, the CDR3 is TGCAGTGCTAGACCCCTGAGGACTAGCGCATACCTGAACACCGGGGAGCTGTTTTTT.

The chain recombines TRBV12-5 with TRBJ2-7; unclear D gene. The V end lost 6 bases, the J end lost 5 bases, and 14 bases lay between the germline ends. This CDR3 comprises 13 residues. Germline V gene data show CDR1 as LGHNT and CDR2 as FRNRAP. The CDR3 region has the DNA TGTGCTAGTGGCACAGAGCTTGCCCACGAGCAGTACTTC. Residues: CASGTELAHEQYF. Variable domain in full (rest from reference TRBV12-5 and TRBJ2-7): DARVTQTPRHKVTEMGQEVTMRCQPILGHNTVFWYRQTMMQGLELLAYFRNRAPLDDSGMPKDRFSAEMPDATLATLKIQPSEPRDSAVYFCASGTELAHEQYFGPGTRLTVT.

For this clonotype: A much more abundant neighbour one base away suggests this may be a read error. The chain carries TRBV6-2 or TRBV6-3 and TRBJ2-7; 10 positions agree with TRBD2. The CDR3 has 14 residues. V dropped 6 bases and J dropped 5; count of bases not matched to a gene: 7. CDR1 MNHEY and CDR2 SVGEGT come from the germline V gene. The DNA for the CDR3 is TGTGCCAGCAGCCGACTAGCGGGTCTAAACGAGCAGTACTTC. Translated, it gives CASSRLAGLNEQYF.

The rearrangement links TRBV2 to TRBJ2-3; 15 nucleotides line up with TRBD2. The germline V gene encodes CDR1 SNHLY and CDR2 FYNNEI. The CDR3 loop spans 16 amino acids. The V segment lost 4 bases and the J segment 5 bases; nucleotides outside the gene matches: 4. The CDR3 bases are TGTGCCAGCAGTGTCGGACTAGCGGGAGGGATAGATACGCAGTATTTT. Translating it yields CASSVGLAGGIDTQYF.

The V gene is TRBV5-1, the J gene TRBJ2-5; 12 bases line up with TRBD2. The germline V gene encodes CDR1 SGHRS and CDR2 YFSETQ. CDR3 size: 16 residues. The junction had 5 bases not matched to a gene; V was cut back by 0 bases and J by 5 bases. The CDR3 DNA sequence: TGCGCCAGCAGCTTGGCGACTAGCGGGAGAGGTGAGACCCAGTACTTC. Residues: CASSLATSGRGETQYF. The full variable domain, its missing parts supplied by reference TRBV5-1 and TRBJ2-5, is KAGVTQTPRYLIKTRGQQVTLSCSPISGHRSVSWYQQTPGQGLQFLFEYFSETQRNKGNFPGRFSGRQFSNSRSEMNVSTLELGDSALYLCASSLATSGRGETQYFGPGTRLLVL.

This chain uses TRBV19 with TRBJ2-3, with 8 bases aligning to TRBD1. Germline V gene lookup returns CDR1 LNHDA and CDR2 SQIVND (reference sequence). The CDR3 length is 17 residues. With V trimmed by 1 base and J by 2 bases, 8 bases remained unmatched. CDR3 region: CASSIVLRQGHTDTQYF. CDR3 nucleotide sequence: TGTGCCAGTAGTATAGTCCTGAGACAGGGGCACACAGATACGCAGTATTTT.

This clonotype was counted ten times or more. The V gene is TRBV7-2, the J gene TRBJ2-3, with D possibly TRBD2 on 6 matching bases. The CDR3 sequence is 17 residues long. Trimming took 2 bases from V and 1 from J, leaving 16 bases between them. The germline gives CDR1 SGHTA, CDR2 FQGNSA. The CDR3 nucleotides are TGTGCCAGCAGCTTATCCGGGTTCGGCGGGGGCACAGATACGCAGTATTTT. This codes for CASSLSGFGGGTDTQYF. The variable domain in full, completed from reference TRBV7-2 and TRBJ2-3, reads GAGVSQSPSNKVTEKGKDVELRCDPISGHTALYWYRQSLGQGLEFLIYFQGNSAPDKSGLPSDRFSAERTGGSVSTLTIQRTQQEDSAVYLCASSLSGFGGGTDTQYFGPGTRLTVL.

Many counts were recorded for this clonotype. V usage is TRBV5-5 and J usage is TRBJ1-3; D might be TRBD1 (6 bases). In germline, CDR1 is SGHKS, CDR2 YYEKEE (reference sequence). There are 14 residues in the CDR3. Trimming cost V 4 bases and J 0 bases, with 8 bases left between them. The CDR3 sequence is CASSRDISGNTIYF. The CDR3 DNA reads as TGTGCCAGCAGCCGGGACATCTCTGGAAACACCATATATTTT.

The chain couples TRBV14 to TRBJ1-6; D remains unclear. Germline-derived CDR1 and CDR2 are SGHDN and FVKESK. Trimming pared 1 base from V and 5 bases from J, leaving 6 bases between. CDR3 length: 14 residues. The CDR3 DNA reads as TGTGCCAGCAGCCAAGTCCACAATAATTCACCCCTCCACTTT. It is translated as CASSQVHNNSPLHF.

The V and J genes are TRBV19 and TRBJ2-5, with D perhaps TRBD1 or TRBD2 (5 bases each). CDR1 and CDR2 from the germline V gene are LNHDA and SQIVND (reference sequence). This CDR3 contains 16 residues. V lost 6 bases to trimming and J lost 6 bases, with 23 bases between them. For the CDR3, the DNA is TGTGCCAGTAGCCAAGATGGGACGGGCGGCGTGAAGACCCAGTACTTC. Its protein product is CASSQDGTGGVKTQYF.

This clonotype was seen at least ten times. CDR3 amino acids: CASSEGEGDIGKETQYF. Here the CDR3 DNA reads TGCGCCAGCAGTGAGGGTGAAGGGGACATCGGGAAAGAGACCCAGTACTTC. This chain links TRBV10-1 with TRBJ2-5; TRBD1 is a possible D gene (6 bases). The CDR3 consists of 17 residues. Trimming shortened V by 2 bases and J by 3 bases, and 19 bases separated the two germline ends. Germline V gene sequence: CDR1 WNHNN, CDR2 SYGVQD (reference sequence).

V usage is TRBV7-8 and J usage is TRBJ2-7, with TRBD2 as a possible D gene (6 bases). Trimming removed 1 base at V and 5 bases at J, with 12 bases between. Germline CDR1 is SGHVS and CDR2 is FQNEAQ. This CDR3 comprises 14 residues. The CDR3 DNA is TGTGCCAGCAGCTTAGGACTAGTTTCCGACGAGCAGTACTTC. It specifies CASSLGLVSDEQYF.

This clonotype was counted only a few times. The chain employs TRBV25-1 and TRBJ2-1; D possibly uses TRBD1 or TRBD2 (5 bases each). The CDR3 contains 12 residues. The germline V and J ends were trimmed by 4 bases and 5 bases, with 6 bases remaining between them. Germline CDR1 is MGHDK and CDR2 is SYGVNS. The CDR3: CASSVGDNEQFF. The CDR3 DNA reads TGTGCCAGCAGTGTGGGGGACAATGAGCAGTTCTTC. The full variable domain, with the rest looked up from reference TRBV25-1 and TRBJ2-1, is EADIYQTPRYLVIGTGKKITLECSQTMGHDKMYWYQQDPGMELHLIHYSYGVNSTEKGDLSSESTVSRIRTEHFPLTLESARPSHTSQYLCASSVGDNEQFFGPGTRLTVL.

The chain has TRBV27 and TRBJ2-2; unclear D gene. V was cut by 3 bases and J by 4 bases, with 15 bases left in between. This CDR3 has 16 amino acids. CDR1 and CDR2 (germline): MNHEY, SMNVEV (reference sequence). This CDR3 reads CASSFREADPTGELFF. For the CDR3, the DNA is TGTGCCAGCAGTTTTCGAGAGGCGGATCCCACCGGGGAGCTGTTTTTT.

J is TRBJ2-3 and V is TRBV2, with D hard to call. In germline, CDR1 is SNHLY, CDR2 FYNNEI. The CDR3 sequence is 16 residues long. The V gene lost 8 bases and the J gene lost 4 bases, with 22 bases spanning the gap. The CDR3 loop reads CASSRLPTVKADTQYF. The CDR3 DNA sequence: TGTGCCAGCTCAAGATTACCCACAGTAAAGGCAGATACGCAGTATTTT.

Only one count was recorded for this clonotype. The V call is TRBV5-1, the J call TRBJ2-1, with D perhaps TRBD1 (5 bases). V was trimmed by 0 bases and J by 6 bases, leaving 13 bases between them. This CDR3 contains 15 residues. Germline V gives CDR1 SGHRS, CDR2 YFSETQ. Here the CDR3 reads CASSLVQEMVNEQFF. The CDR3 nucleotides read TGCGCCAGCAGCTTGGTACAGGAGATGGTCAATGAGCAGTTCTTC.